The present entry profiles one TCR beta chain with its context. This record comes from a study of blood T cell repertoires in COVID-19. Study overall: Whether acute or convalescent, the COVID-19 samples came from the United States, Italy and Spain. T cells, B-cell-depleted T cells, or PBMCs supplied cDNA or gDNA.

From germline, CDR1 is ENHRY and CDR2 SYGVKD. Trimming removed 3 bases from V and 4 bases from J, with 12 bases in between. The CDR3 is 14 residues long. As processed by the authors: Using reference gene primer amplification, nucleated cell counts were estimated. TCRdb's copy holds only in-frame clones and misses some; the assay was immunoSEQ multiplex PCR. Clone size and the V and J calls come from that table; the DNA yielded D and trimming. This table has some 220,000 clones, 80% to 90% appearing once. Source material: peripheral blood. The sequence was obtained from a man between 50 and 59 years old with acute or convalescent COVID-19. The chain employs TRBV10-3 and TRBJ2-5; tentative D call: TRBD1 (6 bases). CDR3: CAISDTTGPETQYF. The CDR3 region has the DNA TGTGCCATCAGTGACACAACAGGGCCAGAGACCCAGTACTTC.